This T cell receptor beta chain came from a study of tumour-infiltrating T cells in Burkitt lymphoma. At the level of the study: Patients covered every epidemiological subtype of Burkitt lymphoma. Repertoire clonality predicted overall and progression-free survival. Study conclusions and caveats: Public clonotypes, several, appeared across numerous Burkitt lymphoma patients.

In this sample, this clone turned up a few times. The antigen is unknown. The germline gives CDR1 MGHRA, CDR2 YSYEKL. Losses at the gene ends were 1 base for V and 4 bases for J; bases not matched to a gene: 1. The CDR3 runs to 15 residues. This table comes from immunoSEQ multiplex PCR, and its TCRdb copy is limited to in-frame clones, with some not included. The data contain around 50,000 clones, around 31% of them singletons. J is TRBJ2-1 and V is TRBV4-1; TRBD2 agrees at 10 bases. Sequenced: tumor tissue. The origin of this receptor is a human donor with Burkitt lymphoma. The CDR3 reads CASSQVAGGYNEQFF. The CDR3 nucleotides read TGCGCCAGCAGCCAAGTAGCGGGGGGTTACAATGAGCAGTTCTTC.